This T cell receptor (beta chain) came from a study of response to subunit inactivated influenza vaccine. Study results and caveats: Authors suggested seasonal influenza vaccinations each recruit few new T cells.

This clonotype was detected many times. Its antigen is as yet unknown. CDR3 length: 13 residues. Germline V gives CDR1 SGHTA, CDR2 FQGNSA. Between the trimmed V and J ends, which lost 5 bases and 5 bases, there was a span of 12 bases. One entry per CDR3 protein, called by TCRdb with MiXCR from the RT-PCR reads. The sample yields 280,000 or so distinct CDR3 sequences, around a fifth seen once. The sequence was obtained from a man between 50 and 70 years old who received an inactivated influenza vaccine. The V gene is TRBV7-2, the J gene TRBJ2-5; perhaps TRBD1 as D (6 bases). Sequencing was performed on PBMCs from blood, taken approximately 22 months after vaccination. CDR3 nucleotide sequence: TGTGCCAGCAGCGACCACCAGGGGGAGACCCAGTACTTC. It translates to CASSDHQGETQYF.